This T cell receptor beta chain was retrieved from a study of T cell repertoires in cytomegalovirus infection. About the study: It was the public TCR beta signatures that indicated both CMV infection and matching HLA type.

General observations from the study: CMV-specific HLA-C-restricted TCR beta clonotypes dominated the ex vivo response. Carriers of CMV plus the relevant HLA were identified by cumulative public TCR beta family frequency.

Each CDR3 protein is one row after TCRdb ran MiXCR on the reads. The sample lists 290,000 or so distinct CDR3 sequences; more than 20% were seen once. This clonotype was picked up many times. Its specificity is not known. In germline, CDR1 is MGHDK, CDR2 SYGVNS. V shed 2 bases and J 1 base; nucleotides not matched to a gene: 11. The CDR3 length is 18 residues. Sequencing was carried out using PBMCs. This rearrangement joins TRBV25-1 to TRBJ2-5, with TRBD2 matching 9 bases. This TCR was sampled from a human donor in good health (CMV status not recorded). Some clones in this sample may be carry-over from other donors' samples. The chain's CDR3 is CASSEITGQLAGQETQYF. CDR3 DNA sequence: TGTGCCAGCAGTGAAATTACGGGGCAACTAGCGGGCCAAGAGACCCAGTACTTC.